This is a list of T cell receptor beta chains from one sample in a study of shared T cell receptors in the human thymus. Sequencing used immunoSEQ multiplex PCR; TCRdb keeps in-frame clones, though not all of them. The table lists roughly 660,000 clones, roughly 88% of them singletons. The same specimen was also included in a second study, on human thymus T cells.

The sample was thymocytes. These receptors all stem from a boy younger than two with a congenital heart defect. CDR3s include the opening cysteine and the closing phenylalanine or tryptophan. A D gene is named only where the DNA matches it firmly. Clone size is not always given. Where it is, it says once, few, many or a class for expanded clones.

DNA: TGTGCCAGCAGTGAGGTAGCGGGGGACCAAGAGACCCAGTACTTC
CDR3: CASSEVAGDQETQYF
J: TRBJ2-5
D: TRBD2
size: .
V: TRBV2

DNA: TGCGCCAGCAGCCACCTAGCGGGGGGAGGCAATGAGCAGTTCTTC
CDR3: CASSHLAGGGNEQFF
J: TRBJ2-1
D: TRBD2
size: .
V: TRBV4-1

DNA: TGTGCTAGTGGATCGGACAGGGGCAGTACAGATACGCAGTATTTT
CDR3: CASGSDRGSTDTQYF
J: TRBJ2-3
D: TRBD1
size: .
V: TRBV12-5

DNA: TGTGCCAGCAGCGCTGCTAGCGGGAGGGCCCCGGGTACGCAGTATTTT
CDR3: CASSAASGRAPGTQYF
J: TRBJ2-3
D: TRBD2
size: .
V: TRBV7-2

DNA: TGTGCCAGCAGACCAATAACTTTCGGGCTAGCGGGCAATGAGCAGTTCTTC
CDR3: CASRPITFGLAGNEQFF
J: TRBJ2-1
D: TRBD2
size: once
V: TRBV9

DNA: TGCGCCAGCAGCTTCGGCGGCCCGAACACTGAAGCTTTCTTT
CDR3: CASSFGGPNTEAFF
J: TRBJ1-1
D: .
size: .
V: TRBV5-1

DNA: TGTGCCAGTAGTATACGACTCGAAGAGGCAGATACGCAGTATTTT
CDR3: CASSIRLEEADTQYF
J: TRBJ2-3
D: .
size: .
V: TRBV19

DNA: TGTGCCAGCAGCTTAGCCGTTCGGGGGGCTTTGGGAAACACCATATATTTT
CDR3: CASSLAVRGALGNTIYF
J: TRBJ1-3
D: .
size: .
V: TRBV13

DNA: TGTGCCAGCAGCTCTGACAGGCCCCAGGGGATCGCTGAAGCTTTCTTT
CDR3: CASSSDRPQGIAEAFF
J: TRBJ1-1
D: .
size: .
V: TRBV5-6

DNA: TGTGCCAGCAGCTTGGCGGGACTAGCGGGTGTCAATGAGCAGTTCTTC
CDR3: CASSLAGLAGVNEQFF
J: TRBJ2-1
D: TRBD2
size: .
V: TRBV5-6

DNA: TGCGCCAGCAGCCAAGGGCGCGGCCACCCTGAAGCTTTCTTT
CDR3: CASSQGRGHPEAFF
J: TRBJ1-1
D: .
size: once
V: TRBV4-1

DNA: TGTGCCAGCAGCTCTGCCCGGACGGACAGCTCCTACGAGCAGTACTTC
CDR3: CASSSARTDSSYEQYF
J: TRBJ2-7
D: .
size: .
V: TRBV7-9

DNA: TGTGCCAGCAGCTCCGGGACTAGCGGGAGTAGATACGAGCAGTACTTC
CDR3: CASSSGTSGSRYEQYF
J: TRBJ2-7
D: TRBD2
size: .
V: TRBV7-9

DNA: TGTGCCACCAAGGGGGCAACTAATGAAAAACTGTTTTTT
CDR3: CATKGATNEKLFF
J: TRBJ1-4
D: .
size: .
V: TRBV15

DNA: TGTGCCAGCAGCCGGGACAGGGGGGCCTATGGCTACACCTTC
CDR3: CASSRDRGAYGYTF
J: TRBJ1-2
D: TRBD1
size: .
V: TRBV7-9

DNA: TGTGCCAGCAACGCCGCCGAGAATCATTACTCTGGAAACACCATATATTTT
CDR3: CASNAAENHYSGNTIYF
J: TRBJ1-3
D: .
size: once
V: TRBV2

DNA: TGTGCCTGGAGTGTCGGGGAGACCTACGAGCAGTACTTC
CDR3: CAWSVGETYEQYF
J: TRBJ2-7
D: .
size: .
V: TRBV30

DNA: TGCAGCGTTCAGGCAGGGCACACTGAAGCTTTCTTT
CDR3: CSVQAGHTEAFF
J: TRBJ1-1
D: .
size: .
V: TRBV29-1

DNA: TGTGCCAGCATCCACGCGGATACGCAGTATTTT
CDR3: CASIHADTQYF
J: TRBJ2-3
D: .
size: .
V: TRBV6-5

DNA: TGCGCCAGCACCCAACAAGCGGGAGGTGGCAATGAGCAGTTCTTC
CDR3: CASTQQAGGGNEQFF
J: TRBJ2-1
D: TRBD2
size: .
V: TRBV10-2

DNA: TGTGCCAGTACTCCGGGAAACCATGGCTACACCTTC
CDR3: CASTPGNHGYTF
J: TRBJ1-2
D: .
size: .
V: TRBV19

DNA: TGTGCCAGCAGTTTAAGGGACTCGGATTACAATGAGCAATTCTTC
CDR3: CASSLRDSDYNEQFF
J: TRBJ2-1
D: .
size: .
V: TRBV27

DNA: TGTGCCAGCAGTCCTGCGAGGTACGAGCAGTACTTC
CDR3: CASSPARYEQYF
J: TRBJ2-7
D: .
size: once
V: TRBV28

DNA: TGTGCCAGCAGCCAAGATACGGGAGTACCAGATACGCAGTATTTT
CDR3: CASSQDTGVPDTQYF
J: TRBJ2-3
D: .
size: few
V: TRBV4-2

DNA: TGTGCCAGCTCACCCAGGCAGGGGGCGAACACTGAAGCTTTCTTT
CDR3: CASSPRQGANTEAFF
J: TRBJ1-1
D: TRBD1
size: .
V: TRBV18

DNA: TGTGCCAGCACCGAAGGGTACAGGGTATTGAGGGAGCAGTTCTTC
CDR3: CASTEGYRVLREQFF
J: TRBJ2-1
D: .
size: .
V: TRBV6-1

DNA: TGTGCCAGTAGCCCCGGGACAGACGAGCAGTACTTC
CDR3: CASSPGTDEQYF
J: TRBJ2-7
D: TRBD1
size: .
V: TRBV19

DNA: TGCGCCAGCAGCTTCGGACGGGGGAAGGGAAGTGGCTACACCTTC
CDR3: CASSFGRGKGSGYTF
J: TRBJ1-2
D: .
size: .
V: TRBV5-1

DNA: TGTGCCAGCAGTTTTCGCCCAGGCGACACTGAAGCTTTCTTT
CDR3: CASSFRPGDTEAFF
J: TRBJ1-1
D: .
size: .
V: TRBV28

DNA: TGCGCCAGCAGCTTCCCAGTTAGCACAGATACGCAGTATTTT
CDR3: CASSFPVSTDTQYF
J: TRBJ2-3
D: .
size: .
V: TRBV5-1

DNA: TGTGCCAGCAGTCCTGGTGGGGCTAGCGGGATCTACGAGCAGTACTTC
CDR3: CASSPGGASGIYEQYF
J: TRBJ2-7
D: TRBD2
size: .
V: TRBV28

DNA: TGTGCCAGCAGCGTAGGAACTAGCGGGGCGAACACCGGGGAGCTGTTTTTT
CDR3: CASSVGTSGANTGELFF
J: TRBJ2-2
D: TRBD2
size: .
V: TRBV9

DNA: TGTGCTAGTGGTTTGCCTAATACTAACTATGGCTACACCTTC
CDR3: CASGLPNTNYGYTF
J: TRBJ1-2
D: .
size: .
V: TRBV12-5

DNA: TGTGCCAGCAGCGTAGACAGGGCTAACTATGGCTACACCTTC
CDR3: CASSVDRANYGYTF
J: TRBJ1-2
D: .
size: .
V: TRBV9

DNA: TGTGCCAGCAGCTTAGATACCGCGGGGAATGGCAATGAGCAGTTCTTC
CDR3: CASSLDTAGNGNEQFF
J: TRBJ2-1
D: .
size: .
V: TRBV11-3

DNA: TGCGCCAGCAGACCAAATAACGCAGGGCTGGGCGAGCAGTACTTC
CDR3: CASRPNNAGLGEQYF
J: TRBJ2-7
D: .
size: .
V: TRBV5-1

DNA: TGTGCCAGCAGCGTAGGTCAGGGGGCATTACCGGGGTACTATGGCTACACCTTC
CDR3: CASSVGQGALPGYYGYTF
J: TRBJ1-2
D: TRBD1
size: once
V: TRBV9

DNA: TGTGCCAGTAGTCCTCCCGGGGCCCGCGAGACCTCTTCATTCGCCTGGGGAGGCGAGCAGTACTTC
CDR3: CASSPPGARETSSFAWGGEQYF
J: TRBJ2-7
D: .
size: once
V: TRBV19

DNA: TGTGCCACCAGCAGAGATAGCTGGGGAGGAGGAAACACCATATATTTT
CDR3: CATSRDSWGGGNTIYF
J: TRBJ1-3
D: .
size: once
V: TRBV15

DNA: TGTGCCAGCAGCCAAGATCGAGGGCCGGGTCGGAGCACTGAAGCTTTCTTT
CDR3: CASSQDRGPGRSTEAFF
J: TRBJ1-1
D: .
size: .
V: TRBV14

DNA: TGTGCCAGCACCCAGGGTTTTGGCTACACCTTC
CDR3: CASTQGFGYTF
J: TRBJ1-2
D: .
size: .
V: TRBV7-2

DNA: TGTGCCAGCAGCGAGGGGACAGATAACTATGGCTACACCTTC
CDR3: CASSEGTDNYGYTF
J: TRBJ1-2
D: TRBD1
size: .
V: TRBV9

DNA: TGTGCCAGCAGCCCGGGGGGCAGGGAGGTCCCCCACTATGGCTACACCTTC
CDR3: CASSPGGREVPHYGYTF
J: TRBJ1-2
D: .
size: .
V: TRBV5-4

DNA: TGTGCTAGCAGCTGGGGGACAGGGGGCTCAAACACCGGGGAGCTGTTTTTT
CDR3: CASSWGTGGSNTGELFF
J: TRBJ2-2
D: TRBD1
size: .
V: TRBV7-7

DNA: TGCGCCAGCAGCCAAGATCGATCTGAGGGACAGGGAAAGTGTCAGCCCCAGCATTTT
CDR3: CASSQDRSEGQGKCQPQHF
J: TRBJ1-5
D: TRBD1
size: .
V: TRBV4-3